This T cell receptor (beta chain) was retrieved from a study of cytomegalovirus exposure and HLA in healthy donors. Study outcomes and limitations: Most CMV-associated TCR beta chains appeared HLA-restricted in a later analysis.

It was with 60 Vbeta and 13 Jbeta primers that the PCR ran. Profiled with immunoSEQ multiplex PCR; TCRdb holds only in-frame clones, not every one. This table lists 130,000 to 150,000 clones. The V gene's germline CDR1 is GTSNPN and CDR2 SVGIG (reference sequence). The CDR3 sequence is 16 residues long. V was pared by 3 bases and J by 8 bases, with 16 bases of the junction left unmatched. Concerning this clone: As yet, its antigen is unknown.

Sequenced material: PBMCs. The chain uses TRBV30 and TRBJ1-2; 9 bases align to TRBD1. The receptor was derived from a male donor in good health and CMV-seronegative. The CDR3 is CAWRAGTGSRRLGYTF. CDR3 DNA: TGTGCCTGGAGGGCGGGGACAGGGAGTCGCCGTCTCGGCTACACCTTC.